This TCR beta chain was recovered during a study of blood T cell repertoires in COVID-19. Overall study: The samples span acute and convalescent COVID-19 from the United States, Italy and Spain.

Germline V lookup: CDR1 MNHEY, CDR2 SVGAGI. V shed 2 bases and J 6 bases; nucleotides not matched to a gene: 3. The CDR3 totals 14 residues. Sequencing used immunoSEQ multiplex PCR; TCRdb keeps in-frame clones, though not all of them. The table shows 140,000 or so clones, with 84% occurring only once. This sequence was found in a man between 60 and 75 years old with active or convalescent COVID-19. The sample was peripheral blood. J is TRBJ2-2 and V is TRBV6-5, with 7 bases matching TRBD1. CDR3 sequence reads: CASSYTQGAGELFF. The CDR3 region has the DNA TGTGCCAGCAGTTACACGCAGGGGGCCGGGGAGCTGTTTTTT.